Listed below are T cell receptor beta chains from one sample, sequenced in a study of OX40 agonist ivuxolimab in advanced cancers. Repertoires were generated with immunoSEQ multiplex PCR, while TCRdb's copy carries only in-frame clones and drops some. The sample has about 120,000 clones, around 89% seen once. Sequenced material: CD4+ or CD8+ T cells sorted from blood, taken in a trial of the OX40 agonist ivuxolimab. These receptors came from an adult with an advanced solid tumor such as melanoma, head and neck, liver or kidney cancer. The CDR3 runs from the conserved cysteine through the conserved F or W. A D gene is named only where the DNA matches it firmly.

d_gene	v_gene	j_gene	CDR3aa	CDR3nt
TRBD1	TRBV25-1	TRBJ1-1	CASRGPDRGDSAFF	TGTGCCAGCAGGGGTCCCGACAGGGGCGATAGCGCTTTCTTT
TRBD2	TRBV7-9	TRBJ2-3	CASSLEGGGADTQYF	TGTGCCAGCAGCTTAGAAGGCGGGGGGGCAGATACGCAGTATTTT
TRBD1	TRBV7-9	TRBJ1-5	CASSLGQGANNQPQHF	TGTGCCAGCAGCTTAGGCCAGGGGGCCAACAATCAGCCCCAGCATTTT
-	TRBV5-4	TRBJ1-3	CASGPSGSFSGNTIYF	TGTGCCAGCGGACCCTCTGGTAGCTTCTCTGGAAACACCATATATTTT
TRBD1	TRBV5-1	TRBJ1-2	CASSLEGRGQGGYTF	TGCGCCAGCAGCTTGGAGGGCAGGGGGCAAGGTGGCTACACCTTC
-	TRBV7-9	TRBJ2-1	CASSKTGFYNEQFF	TGTGCCAGCAGCAAGACAGGTTTCTACAATGAGCAGTTCTTC
-	TRBV4-3	TRBJ1-1	CASSQEAEGTEAFF	TGCGCCAGCAGCCAAGAAGCGGAGGGCACTGAAGCTTTCTTT
-	TRBV30	TRBJ2-3	CAWSTGGAPPDTQYF	TGTGCCTGGAGTACGGGCGGGGCCCCGCCAGATACGCAGTATTTT
-	TRBV6-1	TRBJ1-2	CASSEESDGGNYGYTF	TGTGCCAGCAGTGAAGAATCCGACGGAGGGAACTATGGCTACACCTTC
TRBD1	TRBV19	TRBJ1-2	CADTGGGGYTF	TGTGCCGACACAGGGGGCGGTGGCTACACCTTC
TRBD2	TRBV4-2	TRBJ2-7	CASSQDNRGGIYEQYF	TGTGCCAGCAGCCAAGATAACCGGGGGGGGATCTACGAGCAGTACTTC